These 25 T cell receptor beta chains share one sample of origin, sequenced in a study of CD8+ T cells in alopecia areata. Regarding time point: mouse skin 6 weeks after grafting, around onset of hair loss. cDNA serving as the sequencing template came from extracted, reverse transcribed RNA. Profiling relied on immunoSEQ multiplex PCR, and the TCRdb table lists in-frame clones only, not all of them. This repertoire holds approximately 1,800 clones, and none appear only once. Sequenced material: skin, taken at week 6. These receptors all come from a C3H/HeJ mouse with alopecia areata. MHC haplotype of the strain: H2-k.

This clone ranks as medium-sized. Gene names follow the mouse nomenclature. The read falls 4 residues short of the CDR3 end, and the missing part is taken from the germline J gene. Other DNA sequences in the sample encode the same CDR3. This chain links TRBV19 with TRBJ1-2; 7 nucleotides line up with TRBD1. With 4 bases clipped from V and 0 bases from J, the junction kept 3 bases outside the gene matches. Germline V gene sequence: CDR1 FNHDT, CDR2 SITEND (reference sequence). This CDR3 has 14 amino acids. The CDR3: CASSPGTANSDYTF. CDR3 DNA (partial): TGTGCCAGCAGTCCCGGGACAGCAAACTCC.

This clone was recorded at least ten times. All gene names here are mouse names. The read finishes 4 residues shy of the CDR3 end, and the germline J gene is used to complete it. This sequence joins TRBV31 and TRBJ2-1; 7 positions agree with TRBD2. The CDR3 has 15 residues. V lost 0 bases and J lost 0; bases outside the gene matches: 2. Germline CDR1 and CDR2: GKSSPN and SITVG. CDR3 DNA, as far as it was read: TGTGCCTGGAGTCTCACTGGGGATAACTATGCT. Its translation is CAWSLTGDNYA. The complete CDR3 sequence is CAWSLTGDNYAEQFF.

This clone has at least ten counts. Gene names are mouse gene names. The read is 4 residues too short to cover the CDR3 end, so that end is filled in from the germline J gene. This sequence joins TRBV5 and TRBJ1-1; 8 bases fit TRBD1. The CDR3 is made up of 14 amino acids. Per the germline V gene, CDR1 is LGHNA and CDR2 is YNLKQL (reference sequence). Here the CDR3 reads CASSPQGARTEVFF. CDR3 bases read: TGTGCCAGCAGCCCCCAGGGGGCGCGGACA.

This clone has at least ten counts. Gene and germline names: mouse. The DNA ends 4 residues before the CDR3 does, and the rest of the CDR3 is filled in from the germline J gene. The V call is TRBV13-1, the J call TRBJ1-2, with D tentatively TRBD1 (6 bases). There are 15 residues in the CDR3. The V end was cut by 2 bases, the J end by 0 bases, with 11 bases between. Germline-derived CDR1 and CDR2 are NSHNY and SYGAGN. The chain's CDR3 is CASSEGAGANSDYTF. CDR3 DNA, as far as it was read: TGTGCCAGCAGTGAAGGGGCAGGGGCAAACTCC.

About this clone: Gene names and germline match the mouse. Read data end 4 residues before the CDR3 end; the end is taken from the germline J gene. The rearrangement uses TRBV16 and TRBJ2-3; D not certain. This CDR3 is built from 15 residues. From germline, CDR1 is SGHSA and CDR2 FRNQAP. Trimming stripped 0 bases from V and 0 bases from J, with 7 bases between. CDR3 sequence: CASSLETWSAETLYF. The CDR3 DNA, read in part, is TGTGCAAGCAGCTTAGAAACCTGGAGTGCAGAA. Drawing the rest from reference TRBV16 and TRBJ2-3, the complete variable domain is NAGVIQTPRHKVTGKGQEATLWCEPISGHSAVFWYRQTIVQGLEFLTYFRNQAPIDDSGMPKERFSAQMPNQSHSTLKIQSTQPQDSAVYLCASSLETWSAETLYFGSGTRLTVL.

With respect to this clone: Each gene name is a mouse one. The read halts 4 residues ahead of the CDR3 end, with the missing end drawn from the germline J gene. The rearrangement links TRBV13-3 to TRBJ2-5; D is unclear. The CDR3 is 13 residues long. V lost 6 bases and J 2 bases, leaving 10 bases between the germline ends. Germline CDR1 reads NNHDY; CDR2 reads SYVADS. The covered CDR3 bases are TGTGCCAGCACGCTCCATGGCCAAGAC. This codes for CASTLHGQD. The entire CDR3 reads CASTLHGQDTQYF.

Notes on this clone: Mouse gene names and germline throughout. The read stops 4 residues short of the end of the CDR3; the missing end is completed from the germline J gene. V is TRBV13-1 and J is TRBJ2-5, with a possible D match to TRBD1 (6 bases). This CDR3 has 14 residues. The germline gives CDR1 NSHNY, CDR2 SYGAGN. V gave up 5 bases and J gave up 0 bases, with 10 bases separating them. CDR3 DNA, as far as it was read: TGTGCCAGCAGCAGGGGCCTTAACCAAGAC. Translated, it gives CASSRGLNQD. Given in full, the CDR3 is CASSRGLNQDTQYF.

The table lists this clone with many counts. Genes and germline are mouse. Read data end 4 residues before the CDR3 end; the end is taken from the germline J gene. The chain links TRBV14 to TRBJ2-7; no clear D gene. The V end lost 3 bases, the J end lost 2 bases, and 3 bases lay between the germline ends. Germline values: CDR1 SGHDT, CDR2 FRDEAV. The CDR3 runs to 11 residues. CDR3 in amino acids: CASSYTYEQYF. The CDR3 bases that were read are TGTGCCAGCAGTTACACCTAT.

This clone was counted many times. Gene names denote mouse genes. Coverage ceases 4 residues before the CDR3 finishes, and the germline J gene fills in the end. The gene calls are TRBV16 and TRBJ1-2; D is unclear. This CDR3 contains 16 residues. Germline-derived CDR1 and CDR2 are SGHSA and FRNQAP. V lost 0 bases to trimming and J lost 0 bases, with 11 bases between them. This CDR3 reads CASSLDGTVANSDYTF. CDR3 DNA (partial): TGTGCAAGCAGCTTAGATGGAACAGTTGCAAACTCC.

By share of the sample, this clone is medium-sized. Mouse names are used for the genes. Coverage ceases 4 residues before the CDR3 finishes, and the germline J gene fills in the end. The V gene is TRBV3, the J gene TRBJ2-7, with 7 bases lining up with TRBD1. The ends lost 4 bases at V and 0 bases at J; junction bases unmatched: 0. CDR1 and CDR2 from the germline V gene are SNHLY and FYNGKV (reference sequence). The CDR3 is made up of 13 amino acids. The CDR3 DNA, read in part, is TGTGCCAGCAGCTCAGGGGGCTCCTAT. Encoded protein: CASSSGGSY. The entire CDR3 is CASSSGGSYEQYF.

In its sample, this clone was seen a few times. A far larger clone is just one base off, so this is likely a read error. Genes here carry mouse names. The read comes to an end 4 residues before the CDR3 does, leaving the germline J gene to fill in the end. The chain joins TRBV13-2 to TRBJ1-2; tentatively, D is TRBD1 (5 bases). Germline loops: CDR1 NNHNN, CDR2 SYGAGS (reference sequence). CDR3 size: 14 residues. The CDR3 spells CASGGGFANPDYTF. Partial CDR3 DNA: TGTGCCAGCGGTGGGGGGTTTGCAAACCCC.

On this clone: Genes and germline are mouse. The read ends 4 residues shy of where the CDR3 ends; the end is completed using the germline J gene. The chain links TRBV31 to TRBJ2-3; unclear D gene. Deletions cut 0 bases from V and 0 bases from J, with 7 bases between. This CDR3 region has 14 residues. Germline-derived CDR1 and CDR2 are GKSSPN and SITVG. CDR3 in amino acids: CAWSLWSSAETLYF. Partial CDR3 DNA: TGTGCCTGGAGTCTATGGTCTAGTGCAGAA. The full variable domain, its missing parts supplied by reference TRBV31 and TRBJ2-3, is AQTIHQWPVAEIKAVGSPLSLGCTIKGKSSPNLYWYWQATGGTLQQLFYSITVGQVESVVQLNLSASRPKDDQFILSTEKLLLSHSGFYLCAWSLWSSAETLYFGSGTRLTVL.

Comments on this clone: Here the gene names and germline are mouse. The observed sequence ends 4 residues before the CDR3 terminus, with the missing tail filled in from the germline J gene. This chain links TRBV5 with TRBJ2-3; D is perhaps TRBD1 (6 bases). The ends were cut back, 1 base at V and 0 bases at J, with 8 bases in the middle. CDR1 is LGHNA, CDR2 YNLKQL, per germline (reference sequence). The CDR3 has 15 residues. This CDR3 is CASSQGTASAETLYF. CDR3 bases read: TGTGCCAGCAGCCAAGGGACAGCTAGTGCAGAA.

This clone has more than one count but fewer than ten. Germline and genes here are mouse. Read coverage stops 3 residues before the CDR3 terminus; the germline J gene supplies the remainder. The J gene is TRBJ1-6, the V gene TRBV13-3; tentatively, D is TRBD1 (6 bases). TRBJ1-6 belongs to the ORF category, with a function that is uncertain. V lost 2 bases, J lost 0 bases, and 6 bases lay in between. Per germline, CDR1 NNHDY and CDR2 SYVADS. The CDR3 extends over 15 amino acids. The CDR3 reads CASSEDSSYNSPLYF. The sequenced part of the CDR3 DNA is TGTGCCAGCAGTGAGGACAGTTCCTATAATTCGCCC.

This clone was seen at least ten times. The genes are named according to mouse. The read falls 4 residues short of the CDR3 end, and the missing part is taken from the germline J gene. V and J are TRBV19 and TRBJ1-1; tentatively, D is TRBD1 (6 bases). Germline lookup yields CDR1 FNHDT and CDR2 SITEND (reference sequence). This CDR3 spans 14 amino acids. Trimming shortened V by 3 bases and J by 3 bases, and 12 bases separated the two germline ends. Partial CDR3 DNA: TGTGCCAGCAGTACCGGGGGGCGGGACACA. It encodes CASSTGGRDT. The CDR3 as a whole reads CASSTGGRDTEVFF.

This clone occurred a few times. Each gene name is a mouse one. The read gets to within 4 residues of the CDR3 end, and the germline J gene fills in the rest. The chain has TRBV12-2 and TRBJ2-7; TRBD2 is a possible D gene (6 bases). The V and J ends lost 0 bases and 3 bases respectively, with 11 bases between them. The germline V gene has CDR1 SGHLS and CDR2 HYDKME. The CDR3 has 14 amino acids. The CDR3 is CASSLGMGDYEQYF. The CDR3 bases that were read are TGTGCCAGCTCTCTCGGAATGGGGGACTAT.

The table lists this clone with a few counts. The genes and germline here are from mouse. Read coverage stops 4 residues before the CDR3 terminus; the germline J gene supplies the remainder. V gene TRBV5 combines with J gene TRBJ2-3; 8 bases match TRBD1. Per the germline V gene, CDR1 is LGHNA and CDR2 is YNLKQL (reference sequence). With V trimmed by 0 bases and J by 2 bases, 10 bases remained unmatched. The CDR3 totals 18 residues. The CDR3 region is CASSQDSPETGVAETLYF. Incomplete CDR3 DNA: TGTGCCAGCAGCCAAGATTCTCCGGAGACAGGGGTTGCAGAA.

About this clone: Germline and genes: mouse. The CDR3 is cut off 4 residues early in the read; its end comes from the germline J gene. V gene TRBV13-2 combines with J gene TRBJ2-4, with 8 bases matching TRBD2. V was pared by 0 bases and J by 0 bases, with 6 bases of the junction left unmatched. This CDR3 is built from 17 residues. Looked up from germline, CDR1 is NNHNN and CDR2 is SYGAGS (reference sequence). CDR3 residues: CASGDAPGGSSQNTLYF. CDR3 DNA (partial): TGTGCCAGCGGTGATGCACCTGGGGGGTCTAGTCAAAAC.

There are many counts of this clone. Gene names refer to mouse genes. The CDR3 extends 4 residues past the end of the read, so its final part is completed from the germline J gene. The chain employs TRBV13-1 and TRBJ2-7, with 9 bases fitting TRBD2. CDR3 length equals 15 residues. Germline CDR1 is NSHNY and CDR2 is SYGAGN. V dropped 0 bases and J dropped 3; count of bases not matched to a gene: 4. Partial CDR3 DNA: TGTGCCAGCAGTGATGCAGACTGGGGGATCTAT. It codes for CASSDADWGIY. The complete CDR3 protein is CASSDADWGIYEQYF.

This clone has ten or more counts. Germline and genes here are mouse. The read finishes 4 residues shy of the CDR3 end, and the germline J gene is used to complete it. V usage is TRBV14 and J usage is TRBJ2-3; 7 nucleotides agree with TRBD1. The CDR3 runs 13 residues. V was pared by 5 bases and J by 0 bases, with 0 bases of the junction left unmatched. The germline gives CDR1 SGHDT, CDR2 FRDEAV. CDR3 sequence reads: CASRDRSAETLYF. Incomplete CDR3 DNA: TGTGCCAGCAGGGACAGGAGTGCAGAA. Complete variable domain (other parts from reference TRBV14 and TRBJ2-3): EAGVTQSPRYAVLQEGQAVSFWCDPISGHDTLYWYQQPRDQGPQLLVYFRDEAVIDNSQLPSDRFSAVRPKGTNSTLKIQSAKQGDTATYLCASRDRSAETLYFGSGTRLTVL.

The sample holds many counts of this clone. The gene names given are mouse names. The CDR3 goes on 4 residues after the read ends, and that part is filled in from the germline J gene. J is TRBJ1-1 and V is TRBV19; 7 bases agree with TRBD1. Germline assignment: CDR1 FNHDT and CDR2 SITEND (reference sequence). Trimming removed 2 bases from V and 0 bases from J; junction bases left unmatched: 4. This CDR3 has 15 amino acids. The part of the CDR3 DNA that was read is TGTGCCAGCAGTATGCCAGGGGGTGCAAACACA. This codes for CASSMPGGANT. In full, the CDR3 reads CASSMPGGANTEVFF.

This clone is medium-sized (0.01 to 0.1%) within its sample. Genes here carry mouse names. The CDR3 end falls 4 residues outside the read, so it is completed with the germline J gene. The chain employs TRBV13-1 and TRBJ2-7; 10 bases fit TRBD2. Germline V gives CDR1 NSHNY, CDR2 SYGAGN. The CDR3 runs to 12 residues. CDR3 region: CASRGLGYEQYF. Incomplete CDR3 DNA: TGTGCCAGCAGGGGACTGGGGTAT.

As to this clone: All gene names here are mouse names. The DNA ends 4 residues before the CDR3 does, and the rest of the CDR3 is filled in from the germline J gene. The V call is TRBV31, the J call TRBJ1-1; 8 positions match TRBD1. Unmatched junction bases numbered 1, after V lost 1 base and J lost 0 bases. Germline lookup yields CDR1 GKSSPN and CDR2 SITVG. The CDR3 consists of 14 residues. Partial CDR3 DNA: TGTGCCTGGAGTCGGGACAGGACAAACACA. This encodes CAWSRDRTNT. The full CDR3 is CAWSRDRTNTEVFF. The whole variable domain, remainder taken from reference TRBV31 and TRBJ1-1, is AQTIHQWPVAEIKAVGSPLSLGCTIKGKSSPNLYWYWQATGGTLQQLFYSITVGQVESVVQLNLSASRPKDDQFILSTEKLLLSHSGFYLCAWSRDRTNTEVFFGKGTRLTVV.

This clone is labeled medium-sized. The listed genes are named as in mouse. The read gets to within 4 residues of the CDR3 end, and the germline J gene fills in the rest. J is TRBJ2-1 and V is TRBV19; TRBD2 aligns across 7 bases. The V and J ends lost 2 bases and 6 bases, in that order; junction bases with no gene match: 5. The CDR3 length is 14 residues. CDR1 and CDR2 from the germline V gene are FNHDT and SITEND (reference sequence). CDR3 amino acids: CASSIELGVAEQFF. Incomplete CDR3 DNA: TGTGCCAGCAGTATTGAGCTGGGGGTTGCT.

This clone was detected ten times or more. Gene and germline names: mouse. The CDR3 DNA, read in part, is TGTGCCAGCAGTCCGGACTGGGGGACTAGTCAAAAC. It codes for CASSPDWGTSQN. The CDR3 as a whole reads CASSPDWGTSQNTLYF. The gene calls are TRBV19 and TRBJ2-4; 10 nucleotides line up with TRBD2. The read terminates 4 residues ahead of where the CDR3 ends, so the germline J gene completes it. CDR3 size: 16 residues. Germline V lookup: CDR1 FNHDT, CDR2 SITEND (reference sequence). The V gene end was trimmed by 4 bases and the J gene end by 0 bases; junction bases not matched to a gene: 5.